This T cell receptor (beta chain) comes out of a study of radiotherapy plus CTLA-4 blockade in lung cancer. General study findings and limits: Together with interferon-beta, which increased in serum after radiation, early dynamic changes in blood T cell clones were reportedly the best predictors of response.

The CDR3 consists of 15 residues. Germline values: CDR1 MDHEN, CDR2 SYDVKM. The V end was cut by 5 bases, the J end by 1 base, with 14 bases between. Only in-frame clones appear in the TCRdb table, and some are missing; sequencing was by immunoSEQ multiplex PCR. The top ten clones hold 2.4% of a sample with about 110,000 clones, roughly 84% of them seen once. Turning to this clone: Its cognate antigen is unknown.

This specimen was peripheral blood, taken from a patient treated with radiotherapy plus ipilimumab. The J gene is TRBJ1-1, the V gene TRBV28, with D possibly being TRBD1 (6 bases). The source of this sequence is a human donor with non-small cell lung cancer that progressed on radiotherapy plus ipilimumab. Some clones in this sample may be carry-over from other donors' samples. CDR3 DNA: TGTGCCAGCAGTCCTACAGGGATGAGGAACACTGAAGCTTTCTTT. The encoded protein is CASSPTGMRNTEAFF. Together with reference TRBV28 and TRBJ1-1, the CDR3 gives the full variable domain: DVKVTQSSRYLVKRTGEKVFLECVQDMDHENMFWYRQDPGLGLRLIYFSYDVKMKEKGDIPEGYSVSREKKERFSLILESASTNQTSMYLCASSPTGMRNTEAFFGQGTRLTVV.